Below, 2 T cell receptor beta chains from the same sample are listed, as sequenced in a study of control samples from healthy donors and cancer patients. Produced via immunoSEQ multiplex PCR; TCRdb's table is partial and in-frame only. The sample has 80,000 to 100,000 clones; just under 95% are singletons. The material sequenced was blood. These receptors all stem from a human donor in good health. The donor label of this sample is uncertain.

The chain has TRBV4-2 and TRBJ2-1; D ambiguous. V lost 6 bases to trimming and J lost 6 bases, with 9 bases between them. CDR1 is LGHNA, CDR2 YNFKEQ, per germline. This CDR3 is built from 12 residues. CDR3 region: CASRSPTNEQFF. The CDR3 DNA follows: TGTGCCAGCAGATCCCCCACCAATGAGCAGTTCTTC.

The rearrangement links TRBV15 to TRBJ1-4, with D tentatively TRBD1 (5 bases). Per the germline V gene, CDR1 is LNHNV and CDR2 is YYDKDF (reference sequence). Deletions cut 0 bases from V and 10 bases from J, with 18 bases between. CDR3 length: 16 amino acids. CDR3 bases: TGTGCCACCAGCAGAGAATACGGGGGGAATAGTGGAAAACTGTTTTTT. Protein product: CATSREYGGNSGKLFF.